This paragraph reports one T cell receptor (beta chain). What it binds is not known. The study amplified TCR beta CDR3 regions using RNA transcripts. Following a first-round RT-PCR that used HTBI primers, a second-round multiplex PCR was carried out. MiXCR, run by TCRdb on the multiplex PCR reads, gives a single entry per CDR3 protein. The data hold approximately 640,000 distinct CDR3 sequences, with 35% to 50% observed a single time. The authors diagnosed from clinical symptoms, serum thyroxine, TRAb, thyroid ultrasound and orbital computed tomography. Trimming stripped 7 bases from V and 2 bases from J, with 15 bases between. Per germline, CDR1 DFQATT and CDR2 SNEGSKA (reference sequence). The CDR3 runs 13 residues. These data are taken from a study of Graves' ophthalmopathy and Graves' hyperthyroidism. Overall study findings and caveats: The study's model predicted ophthalmopathy progression at about 64% sensitivity and 72.22% specificity.

The clonotype was recovered from an adult man with Graves' ophthalmopathy. The rearrangement links TRBV20-1 to TRBJ2-7; the D is unclear. Input material: peripheral blood. The CDR3 nucleotides read TGCAGTGTAACGGACCGGCCGCCCTACGAGCAGTACTTC. Its translation is CSVTDRPPYEQYF.